A single sample gave rise to the 6 T cell receptor beta chains below, sequenced in a study of vaccination and CD4 T cells after COVID-19. Treatment of the sample: approximately 9-day PBMC culture with coronavirus spike peptide pools or control peptides (ViraFEST assay). Prior to the COVID-19 pandemic (2011-2018), the unexposed donor's CD4+ T cells were collected. Their cognate antigens are unknown. Cultured CD4+ T cell DNA underwent sequencing with the Oncomine TCR Beta short-read assay. TCRdb re-derived calls from the PCR reads in MiXCR, one entry per CDR3 protein. The sample has 2,500 to 3,500 distinct CDR3 sequences; 25% to 30% are singletons. Sample: CD4+ T cells from blood, cultured in vitro. All receptors derive from a human donor in good health.

There are a few counts of this clonotype. V usage is TRBV5-1 and J usage is TRBJ1-2; D gene unclear. Per the germline V gene, CDR1 is SGHRS and CDR2 is YFSETQ. The CDR3 totals 13 residues. The V and J ends lost 0 bases and 1 base respectively, with 4 bases between them. The CDR3 DNA sequence: TGCGCCAGCAGCTTGGCAGATAACTATGGCTACACCTTC. This encodes CASSLADNYGYTF.

The chain has TRBV7-9 and TRBJ1-2; D is unclear. Per germline, CDR1 SEHNR and CDR2 FQNEAQ (reference sequence). The CDR3 totals 13 residues. With 5 bases removed from V and 1 base from J, the gap between germline ends came to 8 bases. The CDR3 DNA is TGTGCCAGCAGCCGGGCCAATAACTATGGCTACACCTTC. Its protein is CASSRANNYGYTF.

This clonotype has only a few counts. This chain joins TRBV4-2 and TRBJ2-7; 9 bases are shared with TRBD2. The junction had 10 bases not matched to a gene; V was cut back by 1 base and J by 3 bases. Per the germline V gene, CDR1 is LGHNA and CDR2 is YNFKEQ. There are 17 residues in the CDR3. The CDR3 loop is CASSQVGLAGTNYEQYF. The CDR3 coding sequence is TGTGCCAGCAGCCAAGTAGGGCTAGCGGGAACTAACTACGAGCAGTACTTC.

This rearrangement joins TRBV6-5 to TRBJ1-4; D ambiguous. CDR1 is MNHEY and CDR2 is SVGAGI in the germline V gene. This CDR3 is built from 16 residues. Trimming left V 4 bases short and J 4 bases short, with 16 bases between. This chain's CDR3 is CASSSRAGLNNEKLFF. The CDR3 nucleotides are TGTGCCAGCAGTTCACGGGCTGGACTGAATAATGAAAAACTGTTTTTT.

This clonotype is labeled medium-sized. V usage is TRBV6-2 or TRBV6-3 and J usage is TRBJ1-2; the match to TRBD1 covers 7 bases. The CDR3 length is 15 residues. CDR1 and CDR2 from the germline V gene are MNHEY and SVGEGT. Trimming at V came to 5 bases and at J to 4 bases, leaving 10 bases not matched to a gene. Written as DNA, the CDR3 is TGTGCCAGCAGTAACACCAAAGGACAGGTCTATGGCTACACCTTC. Its translation is CASSNTKGQVYGYTF.

The V gene is TRBV27, the J gene TRBJ2-7; D assignment may be TRBD1 or TRBD2 (6 bases each). There are 12 residues in the CDR3. V gave up 7 bases and J gave up 5 bases, with 12 bases separating them. Germline CDR1 and CDR2: MNHEY and SMNVEV (reference sequence). CDR3 in amino acids: CASKGGGHEQYF. The DNA for the CDR3 is TGTGCCAGCAAAGGAGGGGGTCACGAGCAGTACTTC.